Below are 14 T cell receptor beta chains sequenced from a single sample in a study of cytomegalovirus exposure and HLA in healthy donors. The PCR had 60 Vbeta and 13 Jbeta primers. Sequenced by immunoSEQ multiplex PCR; TCRdb stores in-frame clones only, minus some. The sample records 150,000 to 200,000 clones, approximately 85% being singletons. Sequencing was performed on PBMCs. The source of these receptors is a man aged 18 to 29 in good health and CMV-seropositive.

This clone was found once. The gene calls are TRBV6-1 and TRBJ2-1, with D unresolved. Per the germline V gene, CDR1 is MNHNS and CDR2 is SASEGT. Trimming removed 7 bases at V and 7 bases at J, with 17 bases between. This CDR3 contains 14 residues. CDR3 DNA: TGTGCCAGCACCCGAGAAGTCGTATGGAATGAGCAGTTCTTC. The encoded protein is CASTREVVWNEQFF.

The chain carries TRBV4-3 and TRBJ2-1, with D unclear. This CDR3 region has 15 residues. The germline V gene encodes CDR1 LGHNA and CDR2 YSLEER. Trimming stripped 0 bases from V and 0 bases from J, with 6 bases between. CDR3 amino acids: CASSQDRSSYNEQFF. DNA of the CDR3: TGCGCCAGCAGCCAAGATCGTAGCTCCTACAATGAGCAGTTCTTC.

This chain joins TRBV7-7 and TRBJ2-3; a weak D match, TRBD2 (6 bases). V lost 5 bases, J lost 2 bases, and 11 bases lay in between. The CDR3 spans 14 residues. CDR1 and CDR2 from the germline V gene are SSHAT and FNYEAQ (reference sequence). DNA for the CDR3: TGTGCCAGCAGCGCTGGGGGGTACACAGATACGCAGTATTTT. Its protein product is CASSAGGYTDTQYF.

V gene TRBV14 combines with J gene TRBJ1-2, with TRBD1 identical over 10 bases. V was pared by 6 bases and J by 6 bases, with 7 bases of the junction left unmatched. Germline V gene data show CDR1 as SGHDN and CDR2 as FVKESK. The CDR3 sequence is 14 residues long. The CDR3 reads CASRRTGGAHGYTF. The CDR3, as DNA: TGTGCCAGCAGGCGGACAGGGGGAGCCCATGGCTACACCTTC. Drawing the rest from reference TRBV14 and TRBJ1-2, the complete variable domain is EAGVTQFPSHSVIEKGQTVTLRCDPISGHDNLYWYRRVMGKEIKFLLHFVKESKQDESGMPNNRFLAERTGGTYSTLKVQPAELEDSGVYFCASRRTGGAHGYTFGSGTRLTVV.

The gene calls are TRBV19 and TRBJ1-1; D remains unclear. Germline CDR1 is LNHDA and CDR2 is SQIVND (reference sequence). This CDR3 is 13 amino acids long. The V end lost 6 bases, the J end lost 10 bases, and 18 bases lay between the germline ends. This chain's CDR3 is CASRQPAEMLAFF. The CDR3 nucleotides read TGTGCCAGTAGACAACCTGCGGAGATGTTAGCTTTCTTT.

The rearrangement uses TRBV7-3 and TRBJ2-3; tentative D call: TRBD2 (6 bases). Germline loops: CDR1 SGHTA, CDR2 FQGTGA. The V end was cut by 5 bases, the J end by 3 bases, with 12 bases between. This CDR3 has 14 amino acids. CDR3 sequence reads: CASSQAGGTDTQYF. In DNA, the CDR3 is TGTGCCAGCAGCCAAGCCGGGGGTACAGATACGCAGTATTTT.

The rearrangement links TRBV7-8 to TRBJ2-1, with 11 bases aligning to TRBD1. The CDR3 loop spans 17 amino acids. With V trimmed by 0 bases and J by 8 bases, 9 bases remained unmatched. CDR1 is SGHVS and CDR2 is FQNEAQ in the germline V gene. The CDR3 coding sequence is TGTGCCAGCAGCTTAGCAGGACAGGGGGCGGTTTACGATGAGCAGTTCTTC. Its protein is CASSLAGQGAVYDEQFF. Full variable domain (outside the CDR3, taken from reference TRBV7-8 and TRBJ2-1): GAGVSQSPRYKVAKRGQDVALRCDPISGHVSLFWYQQALGQGPEFLTYFQNEAQLDKSGLPSDRFFAERPEGSVSTLKIQRTQQEDSAVYLCASSLAGQGAVYDEQFFGPGTRLTVL.

The CDR3 here is CASSESGGRFGELFF. For the CDR3, the DNA is TGCGCCAGCAGTGAGTCGGGGGGGCGCTTCGGGGAGCTGTTTTTT. This chain connects TRBV10-1 to TRBJ2-2; D perhaps matches TRBD2 (7 bases). V shed 0 bases and J shed 7 bases, with 12 bases lying between them. Germline V lookup: CDR1 WNHNN, CDR2 SYGVQD (reference sequence). The CDR3 is 15 amino acids.

V usage is TRBV7-2 and J usage is TRBJ1-5; the match to TRBD1 covers 8 bases. V dropped 0 bases and J dropped 7; count of bases not matched to a gene: 11. This CDR3 is 17 amino acids long. Germline V gene data show CDR1 as SGHTA and CDR2 as FQGNSA. The DNA for the CDR3 is TGTGCCAGCAGCTTAGCGTTTGGGACAGGTCTAGGACAGCCCCAGCATTTT. This translates into CASSLAFGTGLGQPQHF.

The chain couples TRBV9 to TRBJ1-2, with D perhaps TRBD1 (5 bases). V lost 4 bases and J 8 bases, leaving 18 bases between the germline ends. This CDR3 is 14 amino acids long. Germline CDR1 SGDLS, CDR2 YYNGEE. The CDR3 protein is CASSPLSGAGGYTF. The DNA for the CDR3 is TGTGCCAGCAGCCCGTTGTCTGGGGCGGGGGGCTACACCTTC.

The chain links TRBV7-8 to TRBJ2-7, with 8 bases that match TRBD1. With 5 bases clipped from V and 2 bases from J, the junction kept 8 bases outside the gene matches. This CDR3 has 15 residues. In germline, CDR1 is SGHVS, CDR2 FQNEAQ. The CDR3 spells CASSTRQGPTYEQYF. The DNA for the CDR3 is TGTGCCAGCAGCACCCGACAGGGGCCTACCTACGAGCAGTACTTC.

The V gene is TRBV7-9, the J gene TRBJ2-7; 9 bases line up with TRBD1. V trimming: 5 bases; J trimming: 2 bases; junction bases outside the gene matches: 7. The CDR3 loop spans 15 amino acids. Germline assignment: CDR1 SEHNR and CDR2 FQNEAQ (reference sequence). This CDR3 reads CASSPRDRGAYEQYF. CDR3 DNA sequence: TGTGCCAGCAGCCCCCGAGACAGGGGGGCCTACGAGCAGTACTTC.

The chain joins TRBV28 to TRBJ2-5; TRBD1 matches at 7 bases. J was trimmed by 2 bases and V by 3 bases; bases with no gene match: 21. This CDR3 comprises 20 residues. The V gene's germline CDR1 is MDHEN and CDR2 SYDVKM. Here the CDR3 DNA reads TGTGCCAGCAGTTTTCCAACAGGGGCCGCTGTAGGTTCAAAACAAGAGACCCAGTACTTC. Its protein is CASSFPTGAAVGSKQETQYF.

The chain links TRBV9 to TRBJ2-3; 8 bases map to TRBD2. The germline V gene has CDR1 SGDLS and CDR2 YYNGEE. The V segment lost 3 bases and the J segment 0 bases; nucleotides outside the gene matches: 3. This CDR3 spans 15 amino acids. The CDR3 region has the DNA TGTGCCAGCAGCGATAGCGGGATCAGCACAGATACGCAGTATTTT. Translation: CASSDSGISTDTQYF.